The following is a T cell receptor (beta chain) sequence with its context. The antigen this receptor binds is unknown. The DNA is left out, because the CDR3 cannot be placed on it with certainty; the CDR3 is given as TCRdb lists it. This sample stems from a study of regulatory T cells in long-lasting Graves disease (dated by TCRdb to the early 2020s). Looking at the study overall: Newly diagnosed Graves' disease patients had taken antithyroid drugs for less than 3 months. This study used TCR sequencing and RNA sequencing of peripheral blood to compare persistent Graves' disease patients against newly diagnosed Graves' disease patients. TCR sequencing covered some 13 persistent and around 20 newly diagnosed Graves' disease patients, some 33 samples in total. The study was conducted in China and was registered as a clinical trial. General findings and caveats noted by the study authors: The small sample size was acknowledged by the authors as a limitation that may reduce accuracy. Persistent disease showed preferential use of TRBV28, TRBJ1-2 and TRBJ2-5, whereas newly diagnosed disease favored TRBV20-1 and TRBJ2-1. Persistent patients shared more public clonotypes among themselves (around 2,700) than newly diagnosed patients did (approximately 970). Sequencing and analysis were limited to the TCR beta chain. Compared with newly diagnosed patients, patients with persistent Graves' disease had lower TCR Shannon entropy and fewer highly expanded clones, which suggests clonal expansion. Peripheral blood alone was examined, since thyroid tissue, which constituted the primary lesion, could not be accessed.

The CDR3 runs 21 amino acids, cysteine and phenylalanine included. CDR1 is given as SNHLY and CDR2 as FYNNEI, both from the germline V gene. This sample's time point label indicates: newly diagnosed GD, antithyroid drugs for less than 3 months. RNA was extracted from PBMCs in TRIzol for both TCR sequencing and RNA sequencing. The diagnosis of Graves' disease was made according to American Thyroid Association guidelines. Patients were recruited from an endocrinology department in Xi'an, China. Each patient gave about 10 milliliters of peripheral blood, collected in an EDTA anticoagulant tube. Ficoll Paque Plus density gradient separation was used to isolate PBMCs, and no additional T cell sorting was done. An Agilent 2100 Bioanalyzer and agarose gel were used to check RNA quality, and a NanoDrop 2000 was used to measure RNA concentration. Library generation was performed with multiplex PCR. The sequencer listed for this sample is Illumina HiSeq 4000. iRepertoire HTBI primers and Arm-PCR amplification of CDR3 regions were used to construct TCR beta libraries. Before sequencing, the PCR products underwent gel purification. Turning to the authors' computational methods: A total of roughly 65 TRBV and under 15 TRBJ segments were identified across samples and were used for gene usage analysis of CDR3 amino acid clonotypes. COPE and FqMerger were used to merge filtered high-quality paired reads into contigs. BLAST was used to align contigs to IMGT TRBV, TRBD and TRBJ reference genes, with CDR3 defined following IMGT. Any clonotype with a frequency above 0.1% was counted as a highly expanded clone. Shannon entropy served as the measure of repertoire diversity, while the Gini coefficient captured V-J evenness. Public clonotypes were defined as clonotypes shared by more than one individual. Clones were called with MiXCR by TCRdb after fastp trimmed the public reads at Q25, and only in-frame beta chains were retained. Each entry is one CDR3 protein sequence, shown with its most common DNA and genes. These V and J calls are TCRdb output, not the study's own analysis. This sample gives 580,000 or so distinct CDR3 sequences in total; 15% to 20% of them show up just once. The ten most abundant clones make up about 12% of the sample.

This sample was shared with a second study, whose subject was T cells in Graves' hyperthyroidism and ophthalmopathy. The second study, in turn, reports: Graves' hyperthyroidism was defined as stable when no progression to ophthalmopathy occurred over 18 months of follow-up. Hyperthyroidism patients were newly diagnosed, had a disease duration of under 2 months, and were aged 18 to 65 years. The study excluded patients with uncontrolled infections, other autoimmune diseases, pregnancy or lactation. Diagnoses relied on clinical symptoms, serum thyroxine and TRAb, thyroid ultrasound and orbital computed tomography. For the first round of RT-PCR on the TCR CDR3, the HTBI primer set was used together with the Qiagen OneStep RT-PCR kit. Most expanded thyroid clonotypes (frequency above 0.001) were also detected in blood, suggesting blood repertoires may reflect thyroid immune responses. A 13 V-J signature model separated ophthalmopathy from stable hyperthyroidism, with around 91% sensitivity and 81% to 83% specificity in cross-validation and 80%/75% in testing. In validation, progression to ophthalmopathy was predicted by the model with more than 65% sensitivity and roughly 72% specificity, a median of 6.5 months before onset. To identify distinguishing TCR V-J signatures, a discovery cohort of around 98 patients was used, comprising 43 with Graves' ophthalmopathy and 57 with stable Graves' hyperthyroidism. Whether ophthalmopathy could be predicted prospectively was tested in an independent validation cohort made up of about 18 hyperthyroidism patients plus 17 patients who later progressed to ophthalmopathy. The roughly 94 discovery patients were randomly split 7:3 into training and test sets. Thyroid tissue and blood T-cell repertoires from roughly six Graves' hyperthyroidism patients were also compared in the study. After blood sampling, hyperthyroidism patients were treated with methimazole at a starting dose of 30 mg daily, and ophthalmopathy patients were treated with high-dose intravenous methylprednisolone. Libraries were constructed in a second round of multiplex PCR, after which size selection and purification were carried out. The libraries were sequenced on an Illumina HiSeq2000 using paired-end 100 bp reads. SOAPnuke was used to process the raw data, removing reads that contained adapters or uncalled bases, had a mean Phred below 15, or lacked an exact match to the constant primer or identifier. High-quality paired reads were merged using COPE v1.2.5, and each unique nucleotide sequence was defined as a clonotype. MiTCR v1.1 was used to align the clonotypes against IMGT TRBV, TRBD and TRBJ reference segments. The analysis was restricted to V-J combinations with a frequency above 0.0001, which together covered 99.2% of the repertoires. A TCS score was defined as the ratio between F50 (clonal expansion) and ExV (chaos), using BLOSUM62-based TCRdist between CDR3 peptides within each V-J. Welch's t-statistics and random forest reduced around 510 V-J features to fewer than 15, which were used in a naive Bayes classifier (R e1071). Sample size was not statistically predetermined, and investigators were not blinded to group allocation. According to the paper, TCR Vbeta CDR3 sequencing was carried out on approximately 140 peripheral blood samples, which came from 40 to 45 ophthalmopathy, around 75 hyperthyroidism and about 17 progressor patients.

The TCR comes from a man younger than 35 with Graves disease. Donor details come from another sample of the same person, matched by shared clones. This chain is built from TRBV2 and TRBJ2-2; TRBD1 is the table's D call, not checked against the DNA. The sample here was peripheral blood mononuclear cells (PBMCs), taken at new diagnosis, from a patient treated with antithyroid drugs. The CDR3 protein is CANKGDGNEQYFGPDTGELFF.